This T cell receptor (beta chain) originates from a study of CD8 T cells in Susac syndrome. The patients with Susac syndrome were individuals who fulfilled the recently defined diagnostic criteria for disease that was either definite or probable. TEMRA cells were FACS-enriched and CD8+ and CD4+ T cells negatively isolated. Random hexamers were used to reverse transcribe the RNA input (about 0.45 to 1 ug). TCR beta CDR3 was amplified by immunoSEQ covering 54 Vbeta and 13 Jbeta. Each CDR3 protein gets one entry after TCRdb re-called the immunoSEQ multiplex PCR reads with MiXCR. The sample shows roughly 100,000 distinct CDR3 sequences, around 94% of them seen only once. The material sequenced was CD8+ T cells from PBMCs. The receptor was derived from a human donor with Susac syndrome.

For the CDR3, the DNA is TGCGCCAGCGGGGGGACCAGCACAGATACGCAGTATTTT. Translated: CASGGTSTDTQYF. V and J are TRBV10-1 and TRBJ2-3; possible D gene TRBD2, 6 bases. Germline V gene sequence: CDR1 WNHNN, CDR2 SYGVQD (reference sequence). Trimming shortened V by 8 bases and J by 0 bases, and 9 bases separated the two germline ends. The CDR3 extends over 13 amino acids.